This T cell receptor (beta chain) derives from a study of identical twins. Study observations and caveats: Whereas memory repertoires showed no such difference, abundant cord blood beta clonotypes carried fewer insertions. Researchers caution that invariant MAIT and iNKT cells could partly confound zero-insertion analyses. There was more out-of-frame TCR alpha sharing in monozygotic twins than models estimated.

Germline loops: CDR1 SGHRS, CDR2 YFSETQ. V was pared by 5 bases and J by 4 bases, with 3 bases of the junction left unmatched. The CDR3 contains 12 residues. Concerning this clonotype: What it binds is not known.

A universal primer site was created by template switching, with the cDNA bearing unique molecular identifiers. TCRdb used MiXCR to reprocess the 5' RACE reads, holding one entry per CDR3 protein. The table has 450,000 to 500,000 distinct CDR3 sequences, around an eighth seen once. The sample was also linked to a second study, of yellow fever vaccine responses in identical twins.

The chain joins TRBV5-1 to TRBJ2-7, with 7 nucleotides matching TRBD1. Sequenced sample: CD4+ T cells sorted from blood. The source is a woman aged 18-29 years in good health. The CDR3 here is CASRRTGYEQYF. The CDR3, as DNA: TGCGCCAGCAGAAGGACAGGATACGAGCAGTACTTC.